This TCR beta chain derives from a study of blood T cell repertoires in COVID-19. Here immunoSEQ multiplex PCR was the method, and the copy in TCRdb shows in-frame clones only, minus some. The table records 150,000 to 200,000 clones, approximately 80% of them present only once. Germline V CDR1 and CDR2: SGDLS, YYNGEE. CDR3 length equals 15 residues. With 6 bases clipped from V and 4 bases from J, the junction kept 9 bases outside the gene matches. The sequence was collected from a man between 40 and 49 years old who had recovered from COVID-19. The V and J genes are TRBV9 and TRBJ1-2; 10 bases fit TRBD1. Sequences were obtained from PBMCs or T cells enriched from blood (not recorded which). CDR3: CASTPGTGEAYGYTF. The CDR3 DNA sequence: TGTGCCAGCACCCCCGGGACAGGGGAGGCCTATGGCTACACCTTC. Based on the CDR3 plus reference TRBV9 and TRBJ1-2, the full variable domain is DSGVTQTPKHLITATGQRVTLRCSPRSGDLSVYWYQQSLDQGLQFLIQYYNGEERAKGNILERFSAQQFPDLHSELNLSSLELGDSALYFCASTPGTGEAYGYTFGSGTRLTVV.